This is a list of T cell receptor beta chains from one sample in a study of blood T cell repertoires in COVID-19. The method was immunoSEQ multiplex PCR; TCRdb's version includes in-frame clones alone and lacks a portion of them. Of more than 13,000 clones listed, 70% to 90% were seen once; the top ten hold under 2.5%. Sequenced: peripheral blood. The receptors shown here come from a woman aged 70 to 79 in a cohort sampled during active or convalescent COVID-19. The CDR3 runs from the conserved cysteine through the conserved F or W. The D gene is left open where the match is weak. A clone size is listed for some rows: how often the clone was seen (once, few, many), or a class if it is expanded.

v_gene: TRBV29-1
j_gene: TRBJ1-5
abundance: .
d_gene: .
len: 13
CDR3nt: TGCAGCGTAGCGACAGTTAGCAATCAGCCCCAGCATTTT
CDR3aa: CSVATVSNQPQHF

v_gene: TRBV4-3
j_gene: TRBJ2-7
abundance: .
d_gene: TRBD2
len: 16
CDR3nt: TGCGCCAGCAGCCAAGGACTAGCGGGGGACTCCTACGAGCAGTACTTC
CDR3aa: CASSQGLAGDSYEQYF

v_gene: TRBV28
j_gene: TRBJ2-7
abundance: .
d_gene: .
len: 14
CDR3nt: TGTGCCAGCAGGCCTCAGGGCAGGCTGAACGAGCAGTACTTC
CDR3aa: CASRPQGRLNEQYF

v_gene: TRBV5-6
j_gene: TRBJ1-2
abundance: .
d_gene: TRBD1
len: 16
CDR3nt: TGTGCCAGCAGCCATCCTCGTAGGACAGGGAACTATGGCTACACCTTC
CDR3aa: CASSHPRRTGNYGYTF

v_gene: TRBV19
j_gene: TRBJ2-4
abundance: .
d_gene: .
len: 11
CDR3nt: TGTGCCAGTAGCAGGGAAAACATTCAGTACTTC
CDR3aa: CASSRENIQYF

v_gene: TRBV7-3
j_gene: TRBJ2-6
abundance: .
d_gene: .
len: 16
CDR3nt: TGTGCCAGCAGCTTAAGATCCGGGACTGGGGCCAACGTCCTGACTTTC
CDR3aa: CASSLRSGTGANVLTF

v_gene: TRBV30
j_gene: TRBJ1-5
abundance: .
d_gene: .
len: 14
CDR3nt: TGTGCCTGGGGAGGTACAAACCTTAATCAGCCCCAGCATTTT
CDR3aa: CAWGGTNLNQPQHF

v_gene: TRBV12-3/TRBV12-4
j_gene: TRBJ1-2
abundance: .
d_gene: .
len: 13
CDR3nt: TGTGCCAGCAGCCGAGACACTAACTATGGCTACACCTTC
CDR3aa: CASSRDTNYGYTF

v_gene: TRBV5-1
j_gene: TRBJ1-5
abundance: .
d_gene: .
len: 15
CDR3nt: TGCGCCAGCAGCTCAGGGTTTTCGGGAGATCAGCCCCAGCATTTT
CDR3aa: CASSSGFSGDQPQHF

v_gene: TRBV28
j_gene: TRBJ2-3
abundance: .
d_gene: TRBD2
len: 18
CDR3nt: TGTGCCAGCAGTGGGAAAAGGACTAGCGGGGATCGCACAGATACGCAGTATTTT
CDR3aa: CASSGKRTSGDRTDTQYF

v_gene: TRBV6-6
j_gene: TRBJ1-1
abundance: .
d_gene: .
len: 16
CDR3nt: TGTGCCAGCAGTTTTCCCAAGGGAGATCGGAACACTGAAGCTTTCTTT
CDR3aa: CASSFPKGDRNTEAFF

v_gene: TRBV9
j_gene: TRBJ1-2
abundance: .
d_gene: .
len: 15
CDR3nt: TGTGCCAGCAGCGGTAGCGGGCGGGGAAACTATGGCTACACCTTC
CDR3aa: CASSGSGRGNYGYTF

v_gene: TRBV7-2
j_gene: TRBJ1-2
abundance: once
d_gene: TRBD1
len: 13
CDR3nt: TGTGCCAGCAGCTTAACAGGGGGCTCTGGCTACACCTTC
CDR3aa: CASSLTGGSGYTF

v_gene: TRBV2
j_gene: TRBJ2-7
abundance: .
d_gene: .
len: 14
CDR3nt: TGTGCCAGCAGTGTACATGACACCTCCTACGAGCAGTACTTC
CDR3aa: CASSVHDTSYEQYF

v_gene: TRBV7-6
j_gene: TRBJ2-7
abundance: .
d_gene: TRBD1
len: 18
CDR3nt: TGTGCCAGCAGCTTAGCTGTTAGAATCGGGACAGGGGCCTACGAGCAGTACTTC
CDR3aa: CASSLAVRIGTGAYEQYF

v_gene: TRBV10-3
j_gene: TRBJ1-3
abundance: .
d_gene: TRBD1
len: 17
CDR3nt: TGTGCCACCTCATCCGGGACAGGGGGCTCCTCTGGAAACACCATATATTTT
CDR3aa: CATSSGTGGSSGNTIYF

v_gene: TRBV6-5
j_gene: TRBJ2-3
abundance: .
d_gene: TRBD1
len: 11
CDR3nt: TGTGCCAGCACGAGACAGGGGGCGCAGTATTTT
CDR3aa: CASTRQGAQYF

v_gene: TRBV2
j_gene: TRBJ2-5
abundance: .
d_gene: .
len: 15
CDR3nt: TGTGCCAGCAGTGACTTCCAGGGGGGCGCGAAGACCCAGTACTTC
CDR3aa: CASSDFQGGAKTQYF

v_gene: TRBV11-2
j_gene: TRBJ1-1
abundance: .
d_gene: .
len: 14
CDR3nt: TGTGCCAGCAGCCGAGGATGGATGAACACTGAAGCTTTCTTT
CDR3aa: CASSRGWMNTEAFF

v_gene: TRBV19
j_gene: TRBJ2-2
abundance: .
d_gene: TRBD1
len: 13
CDR3nt: TGTGCCAGTAGTATAGCACAGGGGGGCTGGCTGTTTTTT
CDR3aa: CASSIAQGGWLFF

v_gene: TRBV19
j_gene: TRBJ2-7
abundance: .
d_gene: .
len: 10
CDR3nt: TGTGCCAGTAGTAAGCACGAGCAGTACTTC
CDR3aa: CASSKHEQYF

v_gene: TRBV30
j_gene: TRBJ1-6
abundance: few
d_gene: TRBD1
len: 16
CDR3nt: TGTGCCTGGCGCCAGCTGGGACAGAATTCTAATTCACCCCTCCACTTT
CDR3aa: CAWRQLGQNSNSPLHF

v_gene: TRBV6-2/TRBV6-3
j_gene: TRBJ1-2
abundance: .
d_gene: TRBD1
len: 13
CDR3nt: TGTGCCAGCAGTTCGACAGGGACCTATGGCTACACCTTC
CDR3aa: CASSSTGTYGYTF

v_gene: TRBV30
j_gene: TRBJ2-3
abundance: .
d_gene: .
len: 10
CDR3nt: TGTGCCTACGGGAGCGATACGCAGTATTTT
CDR3aa: CAYGSDTQYF

v_gene: TRBV11-2
j_gene: TRBJ1-1
abundance: .
d_gene: TRBD1
len: 14
CDR3nt: TGTGCCAGCAGCACGTACAGGGGAGGCACTGAAGCTTTCTTT
CDR3aa: CASSTYRGGTEAFF

v_gene: TRBV21-1
j_gene: TRBJ1-4
abundance: .
d_gene: .
len: 15
CDR3nt: TGTGCCAGCAGCAAGTCCGGAGGAACCGTTGAAAAACTGTTTTTT
CDR3aa: CASSKSGGTVEKLFF

v_gene: TRBV5-1
j_gene: TRBJ2-1
abundance: .
d_gene: TRBD2
len: 16
CDR3nt: TGCGCCAGCAGCTTGGGGAGTGCGGGGGGGACCAATGAGCAGTTCTTC
CDR3aa: CASSLGSAGGTNEQFF

v_gene: TRBV30
j_gene: TRBJ2-7
abundance: .
d_gene: .
len: 13
CDR3nt: TGTGCCTGGAGTGTACGCAGGGCCTACGAGCAGTACTTC
CDR3aa: CAWSVRRAYEQYF

v_gene: TRBV7-2
j_gene: TRBJ1-1
abundance: .
d_gene: TRBD1
len: 15
CDR3nt: TGTGCCAGCAGCTTGTCGACAGGGAGGAACACTGAAGCTTTCTTT
CDR3aa: CASSLSTGRNTEAFF

v_gene: TRBV28
j_gene: TRBJ1-1
abundance: .
d_gene: .
len: 13
CDR3nt: TGTGCCAGCACCGAACCAGGGTGGACGGAAGCTTTCTTT
CDR3aa: CASTEPGWTEAFF